In this sample, the clone carrying this TCR beta chain turned up a few times. Its antigen is undetermined. The data stem from a study of beta chain features in type 1 diabetes. About the research overall: No patient-donor differences in age, gender, total cells or subset yield.

Via CD45RO/CCR7/CD25/CD127/CD95/CD27, cells of the CD4+ naive, central memory, regulatory and stem cell-like memory subsets were sorted. Regarding the study as a whole: Here, the possible influence of HLA type (on TCRB rearrangement) remained unresolved. Within each of all four CD4+ subsets, Type 1 diabetes patients had TCRB CDR3s that were moderately but significantly shorter.

What was sequenced were expressed TCRB transcripts, since all of the isolated RNA had been reverse transcribed. Only in-frame clones appear in the TCRdb table, and some are missing; sequencing was by immunoSEQ multiplex PCR. The sample includes some 500,000 clones, roughly 11% of them seen just once. Material: naive CD4+ T cells from blood. This receptor was taken from a woman aged 18-30 years in good health.

CDR3 loop: CASSPDGATDTQYF. The CDR3 region has the DNA TGTGCCAGCAGCCCCGACGGGGCCACAGATACGCAGTATTTT. The chain couples TRBV7-2 to TRBJ2-3; possibly TRBD1 or TRBD2 for D (5 bases each). Trimming took 5 bases from V and 2 from J, leaving 11 bases between them. Looked up from germline, CDR1 is SGHTA and CDR2 is FQGNSA. The length of the CDR3 is 14 residues.